The 9 T cell receptor beta chains given below trace back to one sample, sequenced in a study of response to subunit inactivated influenza vaccine. TCRdb called the RT-PCR reads again in MiXCR, with one record for every CDR3 protein. The data contain roughly 670,000 distinct CDR3 sequences, 12% to 15% of them singletons. This specimen was PBMCs from blood, taken less than 15 days before vaccination. The source of these receptors is a man aged 45-60 years who received an inactivated influenza vaccine.

This clonotype has more than one count but fewer than ten. The chain couples TRBV20-1 to TRBJ2-7; TRBD1 might be the D (6 bases). The CDR3 spans 15 residues. Germline V CDR1 and CDR2: DFQATT, SNEGSKA (reference sequence). V was clipped by 5 bases and J by 0 bases, with 17 bases between them. CDR3 DNA sequence: TGCAGTGCTTTCCGGACAGAGAGGAGCTCCTACGAGCAGTACTTC. Protein product: CSAFRTERSSYEQYF.

The V and J genes are TRBV2 and TRBJ1-2, with 9 bases fitting TRBD1. Germline assignment: CDR1 SNHLY and CDR2 FYNNEI. V shed 0 bases and J 4 bases; nucleotides not matched to a gene: 9. The CDR3 has 17 amino acids. CDR3 DNA: TGTGCCAGCAGTGAAGCTAACCCCCGGGACAGGGTCTATGGCTACACCTTC. Translation gives CASSEANPRDRVYGYTF.

This chain connects TRBV7-2 to TRBJ1-2; no firm D call. The V and J ends lost 4 bases and 7 bases respectively, with 10 bases between them. The V gene's germline CDR1 is SGHTA and CDR2 FQGNSA. CDR3 length equals 12 residues. CDR3 coding DNA: TGTGCCAGCAGCTCGCCCGCGCGTGGCTACACCTTC. It codes for CASSSPARGYTF. The full variable domain, completed using reference TRBV7-2 and TRBJ1-2, is GAGVSQSPSNKVTEKGKDVELRCDPISGHTALYWYRQSLGQGLEFLIYFQGNSAPDKSGLPSDRFSAERTGGSVSTLTIQRTQQEDSAVYLCASSSPARGYTFGSGTRLTVV.

CDR3 DNA sequence: TGTGCCAGCAGCCAAGTCGGCAGGGTATACACCGGGGAGCTGTTTTTT. Translating it yields CASSQVGRVYTGELFF. The chain employs TRBV3-1 and TRBJ2-2; D is possibly TRBD1 (5 bases). Trimming took off 1 base at V and 3 bases at J, with 12 bases between the two ends. CDR1 and CDR2 (germline): LGHDT, YNNKEL (reference sequence). The CDR3 contains 16 residues.

This clonotype was counted only a few times. This chain connects TRBV24-1 to TRBJ2-3, with 8 bases fitting TRBD1. This CDR3 is 22 amino acids long. The V gene's germline CDR1 is KGHDR and CDR2 SFDVKD. With V trimmed by 3 bases and J by 1 base, 23 bases remained unmatched. Written as DNA, the CDR3 is TGTGCCACCAGTGATCCAGCGCCCGATGTAAAGACAGGGGTCCTCGGCACAGATACGCAGTATTTT. Its protein product is CATSDPAPDVKTGVLGTDTQYF.

V usage is TRBV28 and J usage is TRBJ1-3; D is undetermined. The CDR3 covers 18 residues. Trimming removed 10 bases at V and 1 base at J, with 26 bases between. Germline V CDR1 and CDR2: MDHEN, SYDVKM. In DNA, the CDR3 is TGTGCCATGGGCCCCGGGCTCCTCTGCTGGGGATCTGGAAACACCATATATTTT. Its translation: CAMGPGLLCWGSGNTIYF.

The sample holds a few counts of this clonotype. V is TRBV20-1 and J is TRBJ1-2, with D possibly being TRBD1 (5 bases). The CDR3 contains 14 residues. The V end lost 5 bases, the J end lost 4 bases, and 17 bases lay between the germline ends. Germline values: CDR1 DFQATT, CDR2 SNEGSKA (reference sequence). CDR3 coding DNA: TGCAGTGCTTCAACTCCGGGGGTTGGCTATGGCTACACCTTC. Its protein product is CSASTPGVGYGYTF.

The rearrangement joins TRBV10-3 to TRBJ2-2; possibly TRBD1 or TRBD2 for D (6 bases each). Germline V gene sequence: CDR1 ENHRY, CDR2 SYGVKD. There are 14 residues in the CDR3. CDR3 coding DNA: TGTGCTACGGGGGCACAGCGAAACACCGGGGAGCTGTTTTTT. Translating it yields CATGAQRNTGELFF.

This clonotype was detected a few times. The rearrangement joins TRBV12-3 or TRBV12-4 to TRBJ2-1, with TRBD1 matching over 7 bases. CDR3 length equals 16 residues. V trimming: 4 bases; J trimming: 0 bases; junction bases outside the gene matches: 6. As DNA, the CDR3 is TGTGCCAGCAGTTGGGGACAGCCTAGCTCCTACAATGAGCAGTTCTTC. Amino acid sequence: CASSWGQPSSYNEQFF.